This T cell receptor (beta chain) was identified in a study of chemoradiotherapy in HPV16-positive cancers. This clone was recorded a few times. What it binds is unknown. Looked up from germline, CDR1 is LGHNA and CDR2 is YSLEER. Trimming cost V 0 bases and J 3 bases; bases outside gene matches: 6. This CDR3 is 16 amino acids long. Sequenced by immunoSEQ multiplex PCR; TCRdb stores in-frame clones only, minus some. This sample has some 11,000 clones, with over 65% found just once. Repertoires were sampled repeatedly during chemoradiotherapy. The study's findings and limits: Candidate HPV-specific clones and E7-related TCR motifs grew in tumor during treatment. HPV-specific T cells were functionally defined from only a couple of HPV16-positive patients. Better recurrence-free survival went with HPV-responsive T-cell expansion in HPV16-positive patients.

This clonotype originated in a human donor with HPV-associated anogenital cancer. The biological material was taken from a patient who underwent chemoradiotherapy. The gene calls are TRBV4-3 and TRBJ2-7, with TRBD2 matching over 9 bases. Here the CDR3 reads CASSQDQASGNYEQYF. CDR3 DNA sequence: TGCGCCAGCAGCCAAGATCAGGCTAGCGGGAACTACGAGCAGTACTTC.